These T cell receptor beta chains were read from a single sample in a study of technical replicates of blood from a few donors. Assay used: immunoSEQ multiplex PCR; TCRdb lists only in-frame clones, some missing. The sample yields some 48,000 clones, 95% to 96% seen once. The sample was T cells isolated from PBMCs. These TCRs come from a human donor in good health. Both conserved end residues are part of each CDR3. A D gene is named only where the DNA matches it firmly. Not every row has a clone size; where given, it reads once, few, many or a size class.

>.|.|TRBJ1-4|TRBV28
TGTGCCAGCAGTTTAACAGGGTTTAATGAAAAACTGTTTTTT
CASSLTGFNEKLFF
>.|TRBD2|TRBJ2-7|TRBV9
TGTGCCAGCAGCCCCCGGGGGGGCGAGCAGTACTTC
CASSPRGGEQYF
>.|TRBD1|TRBJ2-7|TRBV11-3
TGTGCCAGCAGCCTGGGACAGGGTGGCCGCGAGCAGTACTTC
CASSLGQGGREQYF
>.|TRBD2|TRBJ2-7|TRBV7-3
TGTGCCAGCAGCTTAGGCGGGGGCTCCTACGAGCAGTACTTC
CASSLGGGSYEQYF
>.|TRBD2|TRBJ2-3|TRBV6-6
TGTGCCAGCAGTTACGGGACTAGCGGTGAAACAGATACGCAGTATTTT
CASSYGTSGETDTQYF
>.|TRBD2|TRBJ2-5|TRBV29-1
TGCAGCTCAAAATGGGGGAGGGCCTATGAGACCCAGTACTTC
CSSKWGRAYETQYF
>.|.|TRBJ2-3|TRBV7-9
TGTGCCAGCAGCTTAACAGTAAGCACAGATACGCAGTATTTT
CASSLTVSTDTQYF
>.|.|TRBJ2-7|TRBV4-1
TGCGCCAGCAGCCAGTTTAACGAGCAGTACTTC
CASSQFNEQYF
>.|.|TRBJ1-5|TRBV28
TGTGCCAGCAGTTTAAGGGCAGGGGACCAGCCCCAGCATTTT
CASSLRAGDQPQHF
>.|.|TRBJ2-7|TRBV12-2
TGTGCAAGTCGCTTAAAGAGGAGGGGAAACCCTGAAATGTACACCTACGAGCAGTACTTC
CASRLKRRGNPEMYTYEQYF
>.|TRBD2|TRBJ2-3|TRBV30
TGTGCCTTAACAGCGGGGTCGTATGGTACGCAGTATTTT
CALTAGSYGTQYF
>few|.|TRBJ2-7|TRBV11-2
TGTGCCAGCAGCTCCTATATATACGAGCAGTACTTC
CASSSYIYEQYF
>.|.|TRBJ1-1|TRBV6-5
TGTGCCAGCAGCTTTTCGGACAGGAACACTGAAGCTTTCTTT
CASSFSDRNTEAFF
>.|.|TRBJ1-5|TRBV4-3
TGCGCCAGCAGCCTCCGACATCCGGATCAGCCCCAGCATTTT
CASSLRHPDQPQHF